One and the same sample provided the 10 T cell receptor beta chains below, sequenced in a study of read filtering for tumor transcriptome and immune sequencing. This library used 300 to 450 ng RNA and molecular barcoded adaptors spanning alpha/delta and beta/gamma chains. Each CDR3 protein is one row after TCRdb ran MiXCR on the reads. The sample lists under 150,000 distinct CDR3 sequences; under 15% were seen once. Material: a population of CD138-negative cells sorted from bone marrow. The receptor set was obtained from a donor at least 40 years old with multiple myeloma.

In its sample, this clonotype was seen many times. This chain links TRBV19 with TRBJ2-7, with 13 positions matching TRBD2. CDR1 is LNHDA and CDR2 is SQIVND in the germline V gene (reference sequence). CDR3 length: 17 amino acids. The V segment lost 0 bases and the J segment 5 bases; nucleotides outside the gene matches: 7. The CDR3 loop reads CASSIELAGGPSHEQYF. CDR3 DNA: TGTGCCAGTAGTATAGAACTAGCGGGAGGGCCATCCCACGAGCAGTACTTC.

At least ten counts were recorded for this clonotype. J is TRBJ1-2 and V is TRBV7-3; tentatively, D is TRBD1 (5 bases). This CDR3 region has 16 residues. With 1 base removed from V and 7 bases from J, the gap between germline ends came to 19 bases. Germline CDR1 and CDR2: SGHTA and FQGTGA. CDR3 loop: CASSLNSGDRLFGYTF. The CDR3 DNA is TGTGCCAGCAGCTTAAATTCGGGGGACCGTTTATTTGGCTACACCTTC.

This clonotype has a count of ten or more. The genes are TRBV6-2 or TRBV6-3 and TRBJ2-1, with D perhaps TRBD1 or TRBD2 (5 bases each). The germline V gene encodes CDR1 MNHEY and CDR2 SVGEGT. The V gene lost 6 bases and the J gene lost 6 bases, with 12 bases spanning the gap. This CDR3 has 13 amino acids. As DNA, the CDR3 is TGTGCCAGCAGGTTTGGGACCACCAATGAGCAGTTCTTC. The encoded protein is CASRFGTTNEQFF.

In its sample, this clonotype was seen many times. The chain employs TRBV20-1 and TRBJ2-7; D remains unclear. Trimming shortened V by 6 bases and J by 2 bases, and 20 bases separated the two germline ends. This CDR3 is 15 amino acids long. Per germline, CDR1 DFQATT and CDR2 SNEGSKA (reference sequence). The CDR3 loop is CSALPAEGPPYEQYF. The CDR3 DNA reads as TGCAGTGCGCTACCGGCGGAAGGTCCCCCCTACGAGCAGTACTTC.

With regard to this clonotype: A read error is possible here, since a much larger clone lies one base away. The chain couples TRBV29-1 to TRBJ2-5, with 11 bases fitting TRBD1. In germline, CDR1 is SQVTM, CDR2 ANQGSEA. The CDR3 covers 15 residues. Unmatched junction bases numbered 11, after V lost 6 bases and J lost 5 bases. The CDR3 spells CSVDKGQGGRETQYF. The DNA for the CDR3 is TGCAGCGTAGACAAGGGACAGGGGGGGAGGGAGACCCAGTACTTC.

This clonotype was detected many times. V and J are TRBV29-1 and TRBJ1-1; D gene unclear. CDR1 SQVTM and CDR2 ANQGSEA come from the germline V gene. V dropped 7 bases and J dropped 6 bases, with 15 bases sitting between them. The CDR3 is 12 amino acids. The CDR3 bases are TGCAGCGCGTTTTCAGCCGCGGCTGAAGCTTTCTTT. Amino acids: CSAFSAAAEAFF.

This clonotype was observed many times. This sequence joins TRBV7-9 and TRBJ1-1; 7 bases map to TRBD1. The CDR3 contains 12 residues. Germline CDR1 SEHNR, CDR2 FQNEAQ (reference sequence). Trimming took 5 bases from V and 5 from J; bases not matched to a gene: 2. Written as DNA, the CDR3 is TGTGCCAGCAGCACAGGGGTGACTGAAGCTTTCTTT. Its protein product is CASSTGVTEAFF.

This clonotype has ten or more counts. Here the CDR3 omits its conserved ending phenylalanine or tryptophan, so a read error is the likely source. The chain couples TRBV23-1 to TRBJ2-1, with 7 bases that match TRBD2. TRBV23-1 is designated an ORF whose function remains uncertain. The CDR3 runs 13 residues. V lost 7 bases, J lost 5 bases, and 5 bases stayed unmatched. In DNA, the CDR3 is TGCGCCAGCAAACTAGCGCCCAACAATGAGCAGTTCCTC. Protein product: CASKLAPNNEQFL.

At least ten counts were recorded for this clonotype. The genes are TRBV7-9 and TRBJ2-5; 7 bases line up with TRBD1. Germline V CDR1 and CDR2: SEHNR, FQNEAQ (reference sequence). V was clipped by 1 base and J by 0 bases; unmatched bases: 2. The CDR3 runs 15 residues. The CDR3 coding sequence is TGTGCCAGCAGCTTAGAAGGGACAGACCAAGAGACCCAGTACTTC. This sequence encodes CASSLEGTDQETQYF.

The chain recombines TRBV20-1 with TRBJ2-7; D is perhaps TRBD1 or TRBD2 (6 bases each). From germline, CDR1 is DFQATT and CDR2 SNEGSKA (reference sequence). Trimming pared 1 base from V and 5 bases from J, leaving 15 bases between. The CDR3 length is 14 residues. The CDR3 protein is CSARGGAQNNEQYF. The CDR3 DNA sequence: TGCAGTGCTAGAGGGGGGGCCCAGAACAACGAGCAGTACTTC.